The 12 T cell receptor beta chains presented below share a single source sample, sequenced in a study of PD-L1 blockade in urothelial cancer. Repertoires were generated with immunoSEQ multiplex PCR, while TCRdb's copy carries only in-frame clones and drops some. The sample gives tens of thousands of clones, just under 85% of which show up once; 5.5% to 7.5% is in the top ten. Time point denoted: pretreatment peripheral blood. The sample was PBMCs, taken around atezolizumab (anti-PD-L1) treatment. The source is a man in his forties with urothelial cancer.

The chain uses TRBV28 and TRBJ2-7, with D hard to call. V was clipped by 8 bases and J by 0 bases, with 5 bases between them. The CDR3 length is 11 residues. Germline V gene lookup returns CDR1 MDHEN and CDR2 SYDVKM. CDR3 residues: CASRGSYEQYF. Here the CDR3 DNA reads TGTGCCAGCCGAGGCTCCTACGAGCAGTACTTC.

This clone was observed a handful of times. This CDR3 is CAWNRVGGTEAFF. CDR3 in DNA: TGTGCCTGGAATCGGGTGGGGGGGACTGAAGCTTTCTTT. The chain links TRBV30 to TRBJ1-1; the D gene is possibly TRBD1 (5 bases). This CDR3 comprises 13 residues. Trimming removed 4 bases at V and 5 bases at J, with 14 bases between. Per germline, CDR1 GTSNPN and CDR2 SVGIG (reference sequence).

The CDR3 region has the DNA TGTGCCAGCAGTTCGAGGTCCTCTCTCGAGCAGTACTTC. This codes for CASSSRSSLEQYF. The J gene is TRBJ2-7, the V gene TRBV27; D not resolved. Trimming removed 4 bases at V and 6 bases at J, with 13 bases between. The CDR3 consists of 13 residues. Per the germline V gene, CDR1 is MNHEY and CDR2 is SMNVEV (reference sequence).

This sequence joins TRBV2 and TRBJ2-3; D perhaps matches TRBD2 (6 bases). CDR3 length: 14 residues. Trimming removed 8 bases from V and 4 bases from J, with 16 bases in between. Germline V gene data show CDR1 as SNHLY and CDR2 as FYNNEI. The CDR3 region has the DNA TGTGCCAGCCGGCTAACCAGCGGGCCAGATACGCAGTATTTT. This encodes CASRLTSGPDTQYF.

J is TRBJ2-5 and V is TRBV7-8, with D maybe TRBD1 (6 bases). Trimming pared 5 bases from V and 4 bases from J, leaving 23 bases between. The germline gives CDR1 SGHVS, CDR2 FQNEAQ. CDR3 length: 17 amino acids. CDR3 DNA sequence: TGTGCCAGCAGCCCTCCCTTGGGGGCCAGGTCGGGAGAGACCCAGTACTTC. The encoded protein is CASSPPLGARSGETQYF.

The chain couples TRBV7-9 to TRBJ2-7, with 8 bases matching TRBD1. Germline lookup yields CDR1 SEHNR and CDR2 FQNEAQ (reference sequence). The CDR3 is 15 residues long. Trimming removed 1 base from V and 7 bases from J; junction bases left unmatched: 9. This chain's CDR3 is CASSLGRTGLQEQYF. The CDR3 coding sequence is TGTGCCAGCAGCTTAGGCCGGACAGGGCTTCAGGAGCAGTACTTC.

V usage is TRBV4-3 and J usage is TRBJ2-2; 8 bases fit TRBD1. From germline, CDR1 is LGHNA and CDR2 YSLEER. Trimming cost V 6 bases and J 0 bases; bases outside gene matches: 3. CDR3 length: 15 residues. The CDR3 spells CASSLDRANTGELFF. In DNA, the CDR3 is TGCGCCAGCAGTTTGGACAGGGCGAACACCGGGGAGCTGTTTTTT.

This clone was counted once. The J gene is TRBJ1-4, the V gene TRBV28; 9 bases map to TRBD1. The V and J ends lost 0 bases and 8 bases, in that order; junction bases with no gene match: 4. Germline loops: CDR1 MDHEN, CDR2 SYDVKM. The length of the CDR3 is 15 residues. The CDR3 loop is CASSLWGQGGEKLFF. CDR3 bases: TGTGCCAGCAGTTTATGGGGACAGGGAGGGGAAAAACTGTTTTTT.

This clone was seen only a few times. The chain carries TRBV7-3 and TRBJ2-4; D may be TRBD2 (7 bases). Germline lookup yields CDR1 SGHTA and CDR2 FQGTGA. The CDR3 runs 16 residues. Trimming removed 5 bases at V and 8 bases at J, with 22 bases between. The CDR3 sequence is CASSPGGGLGWDIQYF. The DNA for the CDR3 is TGTGCCAGCAGCCCGGGGGGCGGGTTGGGGTGGGACATTCAGTACTTC.

This sequence joins TRBV19 and TRBJ1-5; 7 positions agree with TRBD1. The V and J ends lost 4 bases and 2 bases, in that order; junction bases with no gene match: 5. The CDR3 extends over 15 amino acids. CDR1 and CDR2 from the germline V gene are LNHDA and SQIVND (reference sequence). The CDR3 loop is CASSTVGQGNQPQHF. DNA of the CDR3: TGTGCCAGTAGTACCGTTGGACAGGGCAATCAGCCCCAGCATTTT.

This chain uses TRBV19 with TRBJ2-7, with 8 bases identical to TRBD1. This CDR3 has 17 amino acids. V was clipped by 8 bases and J by 1 base; unmatched bases: 16. CDR1 is LNHDA and CDR2 is SQIVND in the germline V gene (reference sequence). CDR3 nucleotides: TGTGCCAGTTCCCCACAGGGGGACATCATGCCTTCCTACGAGCAGTACTTC. Translation: CASSPQGDIMPSYEQYF.

Remarks on this clone: The sample has other DNA sequences that encode this CDR3 too. The chain joins TRBV6-1 to TRBJ1-3, with D maybe TRBD1 (6 bases). V was cut by 6 bases and J by 2 bases, with 11 bases left in between. There are 14 residues in the CDR3. The V gene's germline CDR1 is MNHNS and CDR2 SASEGT. The DNA of the CDR3 is TGTGCCAGCAGGGACAGAAGCCCTGGAAACACCATATATTTT. Translated: CASRDRSPGNTIYF.